This T cell receptor (beta chain) was retrieved from a study of OX40 agonist ivuxolimab in advanced cancers. Study-wide context: Ivuxolimab is a fully human IgG2 antibody that activates OX40 (CD134). Ivuxolimab was administered intravenously to patients at 0.01 to 10 mg/kg every 2 weeks. Partial responses were recorded for three patients, including one with hepatocellular carcinoma and two with cutaneous melanoma.

Some clones are missing from TCRdb's copy, which holds only in-frame ones; the method was immunoSEQ multiplex PCR. Here the sample spans some 96,000 clones, roughly 80% being singletons. A remark on this clone: The antigen is not known.

Study-wide findings and caveats: Dose levels from 0.1 to 3.0 mg/kg saw CD4+ and CD8+ blood T cells expand clonally by week 6.

Trimming shortened V by 3 bases and J by 4 bases, and 12 bases separated the two germline ends. The CDR3 loop spans 14 amino acids. The germline V gene encodes CDR1 LNHDA and CDR2 SQIVND (reference sequence). This clonotype originated in an adult with an advanced solid tumor such as melanoma, head and neck, liver or kidney cancer. This chain uses TRBV19 with TRBJ1-1; D perhaps matches TRBD1 (5 bases). The specimen was CD4+ or CD8+ T cells sorted from blood, collected in a trial of the OX40 agonist ivuxolimab. The DNA for the CDR3 is TGTGCCAGTAGTATGGGGGGTAGGGGCACTGAAGCTTTCTTT. Translation: CASSMGGRGTEAFF. Drawing the rest from reference TRBV19 and TRBJ1-1, the complete variable domain is DGGITQSPKYLFRKEGQNVTLSCEQNLNHDAMYWYRQDPGQGLRLIYYSQIVNDFQKGDIAEGYSVSREKKESFPLTVTSAQKNPTAFYLCASSMGGRGTEAFFGQGTRLTVV.